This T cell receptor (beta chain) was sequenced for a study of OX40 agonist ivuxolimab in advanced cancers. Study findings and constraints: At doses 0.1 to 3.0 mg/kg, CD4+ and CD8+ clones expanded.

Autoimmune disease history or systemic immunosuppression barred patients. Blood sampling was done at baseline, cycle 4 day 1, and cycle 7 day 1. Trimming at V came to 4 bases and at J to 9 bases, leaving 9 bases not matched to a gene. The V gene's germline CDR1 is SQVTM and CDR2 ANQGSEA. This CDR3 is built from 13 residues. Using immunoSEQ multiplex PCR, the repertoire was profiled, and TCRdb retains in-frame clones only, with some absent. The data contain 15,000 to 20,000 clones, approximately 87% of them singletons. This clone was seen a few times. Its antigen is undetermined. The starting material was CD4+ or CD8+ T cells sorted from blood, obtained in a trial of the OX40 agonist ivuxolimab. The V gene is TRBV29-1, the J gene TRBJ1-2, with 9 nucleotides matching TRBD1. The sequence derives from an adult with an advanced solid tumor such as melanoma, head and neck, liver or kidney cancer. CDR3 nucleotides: TGCAGCGTTGTTGGACAGGGGTTAGTCAGCTACACCTTC. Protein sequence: CSVVGQGLVSYTF. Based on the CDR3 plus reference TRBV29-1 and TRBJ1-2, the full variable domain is SAVISQKPSRDICQRGTSLTIQCQVDSQVTMMFWYRQQPGQSLTLIATANQGSEATYESGFVIDKFPISRPNLTFSTLTVSNMSPEDSSIYLCSVVGQGLVSYTFGSGTRLTVV.